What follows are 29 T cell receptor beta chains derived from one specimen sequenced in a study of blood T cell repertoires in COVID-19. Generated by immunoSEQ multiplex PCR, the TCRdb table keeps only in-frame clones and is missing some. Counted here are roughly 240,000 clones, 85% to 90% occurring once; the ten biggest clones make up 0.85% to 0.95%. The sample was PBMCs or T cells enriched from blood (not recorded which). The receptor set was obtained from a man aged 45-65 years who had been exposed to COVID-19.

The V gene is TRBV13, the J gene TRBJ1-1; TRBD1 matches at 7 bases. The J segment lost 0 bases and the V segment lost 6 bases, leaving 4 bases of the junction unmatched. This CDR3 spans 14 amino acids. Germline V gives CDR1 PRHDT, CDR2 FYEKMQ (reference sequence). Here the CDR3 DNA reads TGTGCCAGCAGAGCACAGGGGATGAACACTGAAGCTTTCTTT. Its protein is CASRAQGMNTEAFF.

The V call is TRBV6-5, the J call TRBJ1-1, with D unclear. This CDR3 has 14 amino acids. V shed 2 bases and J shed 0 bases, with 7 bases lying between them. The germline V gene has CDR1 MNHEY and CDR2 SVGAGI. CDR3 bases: TGTGCCAGCAGTTACGCGGCTTTGAACACTGAAGCTTTCTTT. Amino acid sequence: CASSYAALNTEAFF.

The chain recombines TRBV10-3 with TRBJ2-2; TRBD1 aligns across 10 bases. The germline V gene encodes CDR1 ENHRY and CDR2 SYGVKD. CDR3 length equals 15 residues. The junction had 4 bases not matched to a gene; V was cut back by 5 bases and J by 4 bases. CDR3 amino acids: CAISSGQGGTGELFF. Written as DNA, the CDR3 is TGTGCCATCAGTTCAGGACAGGGGGGCACCGGGGAGCTGTTTTTT.

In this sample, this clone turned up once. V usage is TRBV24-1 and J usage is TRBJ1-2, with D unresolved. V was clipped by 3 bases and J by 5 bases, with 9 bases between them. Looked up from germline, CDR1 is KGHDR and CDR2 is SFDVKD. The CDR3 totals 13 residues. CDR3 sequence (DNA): TGTGCCACCAGTGATCCCGACACGTATGGCTACACCTTC. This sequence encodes CATSDPDTYGYTF.

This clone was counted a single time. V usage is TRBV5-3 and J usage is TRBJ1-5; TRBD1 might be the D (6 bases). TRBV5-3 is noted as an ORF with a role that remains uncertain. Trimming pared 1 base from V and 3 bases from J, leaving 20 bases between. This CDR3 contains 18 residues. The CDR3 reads CARSLKLRRKGVNQPQHF. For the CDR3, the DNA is TGTGCCAGAAGCTTGAAGTTACGAAGAAAGGGGGTCAATCAGCCCCAGCATTTT.

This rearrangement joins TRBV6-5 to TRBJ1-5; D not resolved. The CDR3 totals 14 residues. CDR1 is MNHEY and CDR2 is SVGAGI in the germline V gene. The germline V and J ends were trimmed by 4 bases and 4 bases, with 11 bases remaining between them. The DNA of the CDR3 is TGTGCCAGCAGTTCCGGGTCTCCGAATCAGCCCCAGCATTTT. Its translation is CASSSGSPNQPQHF.

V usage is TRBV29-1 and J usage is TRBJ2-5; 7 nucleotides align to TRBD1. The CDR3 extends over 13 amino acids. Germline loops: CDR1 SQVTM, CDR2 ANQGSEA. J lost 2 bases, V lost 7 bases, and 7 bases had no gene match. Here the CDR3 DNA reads TGCAGCGCCACCTCAGGGGGACAAGAGACCCAGTACTTC. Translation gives CSATSGGQETQYF.

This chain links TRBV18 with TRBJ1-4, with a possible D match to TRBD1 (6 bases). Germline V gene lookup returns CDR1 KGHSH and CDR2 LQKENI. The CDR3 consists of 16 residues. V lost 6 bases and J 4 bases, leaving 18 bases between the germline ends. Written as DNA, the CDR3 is TGTGCCAGCTCGCCAACAGGGAACGCCGGTAATGAAAAACTGTTTTTT. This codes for CASSPTGNAGNEKLFF.

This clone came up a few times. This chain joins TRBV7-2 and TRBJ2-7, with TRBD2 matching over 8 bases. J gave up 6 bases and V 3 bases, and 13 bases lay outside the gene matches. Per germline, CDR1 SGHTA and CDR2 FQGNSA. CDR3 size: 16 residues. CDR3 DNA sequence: TGTGCCAGCAGCTTCCTGCCGGGACTAGAGGGCCGCGAGCAGTACTTC. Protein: CASSFLPGLEGREQYF.

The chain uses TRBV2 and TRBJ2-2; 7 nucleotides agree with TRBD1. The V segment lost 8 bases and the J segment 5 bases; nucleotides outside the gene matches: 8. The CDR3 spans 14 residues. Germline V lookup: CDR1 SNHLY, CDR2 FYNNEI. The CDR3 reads CASRVGQSTGELFF. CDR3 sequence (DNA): TGTGCCAGCCGAGTGGGACAGTCGACCGGGGAGCTGTTTTTT.

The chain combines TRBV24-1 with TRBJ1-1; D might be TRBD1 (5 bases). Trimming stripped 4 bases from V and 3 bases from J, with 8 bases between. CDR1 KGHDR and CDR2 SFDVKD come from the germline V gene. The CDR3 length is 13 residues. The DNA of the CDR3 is TGTGCCACCAGTGACGACAGATACACTGAAGCTTTCTTT. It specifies CATSDDRYTEAFF.

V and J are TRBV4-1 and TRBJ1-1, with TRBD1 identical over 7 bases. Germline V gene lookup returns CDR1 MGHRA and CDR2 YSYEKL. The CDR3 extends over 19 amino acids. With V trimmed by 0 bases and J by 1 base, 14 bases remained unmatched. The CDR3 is CASSQDLRQGRGSNTEAFF. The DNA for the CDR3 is TGCGCCAGCAGCCAAGATCTAAGACAGGGCAGGGGGTCGAACACTGAAGCTTTCTTT.

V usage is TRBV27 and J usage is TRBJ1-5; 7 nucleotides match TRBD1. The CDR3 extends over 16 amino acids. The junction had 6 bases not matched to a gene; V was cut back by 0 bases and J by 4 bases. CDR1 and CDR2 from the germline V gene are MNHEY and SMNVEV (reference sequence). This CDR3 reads CASSLSLTGENQPQHF. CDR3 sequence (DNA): TGTGCCAGCAGTTTATCTCTAACAGGGGAGAATCAGCCCCAGCATTTT.

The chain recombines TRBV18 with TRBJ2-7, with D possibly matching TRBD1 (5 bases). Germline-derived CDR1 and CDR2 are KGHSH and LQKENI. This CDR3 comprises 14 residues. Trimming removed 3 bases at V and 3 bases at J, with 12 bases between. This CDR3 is CASSPETDSYEQYF. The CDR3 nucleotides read TGTGCCAGCTCACCTGAGACAGACAGCTACGAGCAGTACTTC.

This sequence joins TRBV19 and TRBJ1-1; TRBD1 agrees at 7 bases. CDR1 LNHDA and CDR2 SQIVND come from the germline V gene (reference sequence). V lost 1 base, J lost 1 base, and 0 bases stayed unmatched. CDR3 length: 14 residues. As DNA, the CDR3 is TGTGCCAGTAGTATAGGGACAGGGAACACTGAAGCTTTCTTT. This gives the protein CASSIGTGNTEAFF.

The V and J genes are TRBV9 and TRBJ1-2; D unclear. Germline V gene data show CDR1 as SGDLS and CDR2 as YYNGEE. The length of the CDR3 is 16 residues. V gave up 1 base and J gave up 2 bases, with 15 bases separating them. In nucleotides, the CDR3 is TGTGCCAGCAGCGTACGATACGGAGGGCTCAACTATGGCTACACCTTC. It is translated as CASSVRYGGLNYGYTF.

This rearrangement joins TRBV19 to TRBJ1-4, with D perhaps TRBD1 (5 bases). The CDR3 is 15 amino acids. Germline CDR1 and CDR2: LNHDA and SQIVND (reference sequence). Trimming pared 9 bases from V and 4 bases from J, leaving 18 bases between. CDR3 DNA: TGTGCCAGCACTCGGCGGGGGGAAAATAATGAAAAACTGTTTTTT. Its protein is CASTRRGENNEKLFF.

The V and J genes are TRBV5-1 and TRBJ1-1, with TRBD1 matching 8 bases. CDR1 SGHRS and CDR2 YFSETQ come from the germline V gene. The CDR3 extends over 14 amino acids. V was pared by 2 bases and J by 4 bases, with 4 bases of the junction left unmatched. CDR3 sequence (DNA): TGCGCCAGCAGCTTCCAGGGGGCAAGCACTGAAGCTTTCTTT. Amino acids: CASSFQGASTEAFF. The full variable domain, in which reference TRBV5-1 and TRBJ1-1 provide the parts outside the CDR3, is KAGVTQTPRYLIKTRGQQVTLSCSPISGHRSVSWYQQTPGQGLQFLFEYFSETQRNKGNFPGRFSGRQFSNSRSEMNVSTLELGDSALYLCASSFQGASTEAFFGQGTRLTVV.

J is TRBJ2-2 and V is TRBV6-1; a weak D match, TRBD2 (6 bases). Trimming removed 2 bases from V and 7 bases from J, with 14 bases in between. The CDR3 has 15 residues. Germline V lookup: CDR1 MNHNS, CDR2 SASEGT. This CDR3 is CASSEIRENDGELFF. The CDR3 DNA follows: TGTGCCAGCAGTGAAATCCGGGAGAACGACGGGGAGCTGTTTTTT.

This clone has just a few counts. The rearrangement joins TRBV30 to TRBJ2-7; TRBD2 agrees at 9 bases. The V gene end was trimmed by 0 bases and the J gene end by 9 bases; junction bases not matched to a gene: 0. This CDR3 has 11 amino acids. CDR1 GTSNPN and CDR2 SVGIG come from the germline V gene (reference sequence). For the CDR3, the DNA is TGTGCCTGGAGTGTACTAGCGGGGCAGTACTTC. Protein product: CAWSVLAGQYF.

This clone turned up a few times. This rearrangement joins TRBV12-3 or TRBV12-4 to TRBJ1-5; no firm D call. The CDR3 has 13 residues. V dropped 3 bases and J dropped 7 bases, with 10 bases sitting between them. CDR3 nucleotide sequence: TGTGCCAGCAGTTTTACCATGGGCCAGCCCCAGCATTTT. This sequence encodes CASSFTMGQPQHF.

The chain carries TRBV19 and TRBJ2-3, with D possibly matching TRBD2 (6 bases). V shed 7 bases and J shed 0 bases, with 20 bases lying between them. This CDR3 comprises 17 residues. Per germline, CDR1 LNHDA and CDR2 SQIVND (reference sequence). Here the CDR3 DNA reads TGTGCCAGTACCCTTACCTCCGGTGGGACTAGCACAGATACGCAGTATTTT. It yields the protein CASTLTSGGTSTDTQYF.

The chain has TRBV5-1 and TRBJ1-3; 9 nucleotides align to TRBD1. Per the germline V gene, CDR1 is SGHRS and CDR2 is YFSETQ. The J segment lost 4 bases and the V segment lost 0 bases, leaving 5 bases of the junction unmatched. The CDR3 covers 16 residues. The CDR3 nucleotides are TGCGCCAGCAGCTTGGCCGGGACAGGGTTCGGAAACACCATATATTTT. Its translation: CASSLAGTGFGNTIYF.

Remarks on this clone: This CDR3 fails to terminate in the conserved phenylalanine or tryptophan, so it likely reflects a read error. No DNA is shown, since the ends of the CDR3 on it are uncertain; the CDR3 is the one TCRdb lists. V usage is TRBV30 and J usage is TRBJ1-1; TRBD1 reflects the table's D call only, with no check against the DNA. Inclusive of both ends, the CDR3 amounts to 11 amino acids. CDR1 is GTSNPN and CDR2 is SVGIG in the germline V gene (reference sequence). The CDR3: CAWSTGHSVRL.

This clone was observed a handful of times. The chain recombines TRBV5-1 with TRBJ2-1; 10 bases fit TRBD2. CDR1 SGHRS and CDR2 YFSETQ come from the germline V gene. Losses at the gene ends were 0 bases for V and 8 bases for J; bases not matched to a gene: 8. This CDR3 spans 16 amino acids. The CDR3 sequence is CASSLGLAGVRDEQFF. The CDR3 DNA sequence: TGCGCCAGCAGCTTGGGGCTAGCGGGAGTACGGGATGAGCAGTTCTTC.

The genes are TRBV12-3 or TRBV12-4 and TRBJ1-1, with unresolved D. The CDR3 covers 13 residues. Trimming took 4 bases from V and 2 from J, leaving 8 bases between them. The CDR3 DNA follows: TGTGCCAGCAGTTATACAGAAAACACTGAAGCTTTCTTT. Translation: CASSYTENTEAFF.

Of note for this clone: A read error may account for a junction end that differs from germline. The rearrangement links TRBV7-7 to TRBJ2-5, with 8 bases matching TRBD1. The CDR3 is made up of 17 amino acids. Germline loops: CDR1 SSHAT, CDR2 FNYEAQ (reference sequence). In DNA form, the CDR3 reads TGTGCTAGCAGCATTACAACGGACAGGGCGTACCAAGAGACCCAGTACTTC. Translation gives CASSITTDRAYQETQYF.

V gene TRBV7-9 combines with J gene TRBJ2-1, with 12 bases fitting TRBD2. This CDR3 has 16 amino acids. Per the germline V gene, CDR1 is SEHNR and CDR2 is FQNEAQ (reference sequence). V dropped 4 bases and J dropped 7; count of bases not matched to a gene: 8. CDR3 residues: CASSYSSGGAWNEQFF. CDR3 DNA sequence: TGTGCCAGCAGCTATTCTAGCGGGGGGGCTTGGAATGAGCAGTTCTTC.

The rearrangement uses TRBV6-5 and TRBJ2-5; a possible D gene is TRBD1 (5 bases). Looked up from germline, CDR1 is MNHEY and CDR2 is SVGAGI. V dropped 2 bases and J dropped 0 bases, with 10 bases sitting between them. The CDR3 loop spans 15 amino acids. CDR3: CASSYVGVDQETQYF. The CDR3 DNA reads TGTGCCAGCAGTTACGTAGGGGTAGACCAAGAGACCCAGTACTTC.